This is a list of T cell receptor beta chains from one sample in a study of blood T cell repertoires in COVID-19. Assay: immunoSEQ multiplex PCR; the TCRdb copy retains only in-frame clones and omits some. The sample has roughly 150,000 clones; around 81% are singletons. Sequencing was carried out using peripheral blood. These receptors were collected from a man aged 65 to 85 who had recovered from COVID-19. The CDR3 runs from the conserved cysteine through the conserved F or W. D genes are given only for firm matches. Size is omitted from some rows. Given values are once, few, many or a class for expanded clones.

TRBV7-9	TRBJ2-1	TRBD2	once	TGTGCCAGCAGCTTCCCGACTAGCGGGTTACTAAAGCAGTTCTTC	CASSFPTSGLLKQFF
TRBV18	TRBJ2-2	TRBD2	NA	TGTGCCAGCTCGCCGACTAGCGGGAGACCCGGGGAGCTGTTTTTT	CASSPTSGRPGELFF
TRBV6-5	TRBJ2-1	TRBD2	NA	TGTGCCAGCAGCCGACTAGCGGAGACCTACAATGACCAGTTCTTC	CASSRLAETYNDQFF
TRBV19	TRBJ1-1	NA	NA	TGTGCCAGTACCAAATCGGACAGTTCAGGGACTGAAGCTTTCTTT	CASTKSDSSGTEAFF
TRBV3-1/TRBV3-2	TRBJ2-7	TRBD1	NA	TGTGCCAGCAGCCAAGCGGGACAGGGGAGCGACGAGCAGTACTTC	CASSQAGQGSDEQYF
TRBV7-9	TRBJ2-1	TRBD2	NA	TGTGCCAGCAGCCCCTCCCGGGCTAGCGGGAGTTCCGATGAGCAGTTCTTC	CASSPSRASGSSDEQFF
TRBV9	TRBJ2-5	NA	NA	TGTGCCAGCAGCCCCTCGGGCCAAGAGACCCAGTACTTC	CASSPSGQETQYF
TRBV5-6	TRBJ2-3	TRBD2	NA	TGTGCCAGCAGCTTGAAACTAGCGGGAGGTATGCGAGATACGCAGTATTTT	CASSLKLAGGMRDTQYF
TRBV5-6	TRBJ2-7	NA	NA	TGTGCCAGCAGCTCCTCCTGGCGGGTAACCGAGCAGTACTTC	CASSSSWRVTEQYF
TRBV18	TRBJ2-2	TRBD1	NA	TGTGCCAGCTCAGCAACGGGACAGGGCTCGAACACCGGGGAGCTGTTTTTT	CASSATGQGSNTGELFF
TRBV10-1	TRBJ2-7	NA	NA	TGCGCCAGCAGTGAGTCTAGTTACGAGCAGTACTTC	CASSESSYEQYF
TRBV6-5	TRBJ2-5	NA	once	TGTGCCAGCAGTCCCGACAGGATGAACCAAGAGACCCAGTACTTC	CASSPDRMNQETQYF
TRBV18	TRBJ2-5	NA	NA	TGTGCCAGCTCACCACCGGGCAGATCAGAGACCCAGTACTTC	CASSPPGRSETQYF
TRBV3-1/TRBV3-2	TRBJ2-3	NA	NA	TGTGCCAGCAGCCCCTGGACTGGCACAGATACGCAGTATTTT	CASSPWTGTDTQYF
TRBV5-1	TRBJ1-1	NA	NA	TGCGCCAGCAGCTTGGGGGACACCAACACTGAAGCTTTCTTT	CASSLGDTNTEAFF
TRBV5-1	TRBJ1-6	NA	NA	TGCGCCAGCAGCTTGGCCGGTAGATCACCCCTCCACTTT	CASSLAGRSPLHF
TRBV6-2/TRBV6-3	TRBJ2-1	TRBD2	NA	TGTGCCAGCAGCTCCGGACTAGCGGGAGGGTTCAATGAGCAGTTCTTC	CASSSGLAGGFNEQFF
TRBV6-5	TRBJ2-1	TRBD2	NA	TGTGCCAGCAGTTACTCAGGCGGGAGTGGGGGTGAGCAGTTCTTC	CASSYSGGSGGEQFF
TRBV4-2	TRBJ2-1	TRBD2	NA	TGTGCCAGCAGCCAAAAGAGCCTAGCGGGAGGTAGCAATGAGCAGTTCTTC	CASSQKSLAGGSNEQFF
TRBV18	TRBJ2-1	TRBD2	NA	TGTGCCAGCTCACCACGGGCTAGCGGGTACTACAATGAGCAGTTCTTC	CASSPRASGYYNEQFF
TRBV2	TRBJ2-7	NA	NA	TGTGCCAGCAGTCGGACCGACAGGTCGAGCGAGCAGTACTTC	CASSRTDRSSEQYF
TRBV28	TRBJ1-2	NA	once	TGTGCCAGTAATCCAGGGGATAACTATGGCTACACCTTC	CASNPGDNYGYTF
TRBV18	TRBJ2-3	TRBD2	once	TGTGCCAGCTCCCCAGGGTCTAGCGGGATTGGAGATACGCAGTATTTT	CASSPGSSGIGDTQYF
TRBV5-6	TRBJ2-5	NA	NA	TGTGCCAGCAGCTTGCCGGGGGACGGGGAGACCCAGTACTTC	CASSLPGDGETQYF
TRBV5-4	TRBJ2-1	TRBD2	NA	TGTGCCAGCAGCTCCGGACTAGCGGGAATCAATGAGCAGTTCTTC	CASSSGLAGINEQFF
TRBV19	TRBJ2-1	TRBD2	NA	TGTGCCAGTAGTATCCTCCCGGCTAGCGGGAGCGACAATGAGCAGTTCTTC	CASSILPASGSDNEQFF
TRBV28	TRBJ2-2	NA	NA	TGTGCCAGCAATACAGCTACAATCTACACCGGGGAGCTGTTTTTT	CASNTATIYTGELFF
TRBV5-4	TRBJ2-3	NA	NA	TGTGCCAGCAGCTTGGCCCCTAGGGGCCGCACAGATACGCAGTATTTT	CASSLAPRGRTDTQYF
TRBV9	TRBJ2-1	TRBD2	NA	TGTGCCAGCAGCGTAGGCGGGGGGTCTACTTACAATGAGCAGTTCTTC	CASSVGGGSTYNEQFF
TRBV7-9	TRBJ2-7	TRBD2	NA	TGTGCCAGCAGCTTAGCCGGGACTAGCGGGATGTCCTACGAGCAGTACTTC	CASSLAGTSGMSYEQYF
TRBV19	TRBJ1-1	TRBD1	NA	TGTGCCAGTGTTGTACGGCCGGGACAGATGAACACTGAAGCTTTCTTT	CASVVRPGQMNTEAFF
TRBV20-1	TRBJ2-1	TRBD1	NA	TGCAGTGCTAGTAAGGGACAGGGGGCCGTCGTCTCCTACAATGAGCAGTTCTTC	CSASKGQGAVVSYNEQFF
TRBV24-1	TRBJ2-1	NA	once	TGTGCCACCAGCCTGGGTGGGTCGGGTGAGCAGTTCTTC	CATSLGGSGEQFF
TRBV6-5	TRBJ1-5	NA	NA	TGTGCCAGCAGGTCGTCAGGGGGCAATCAGCCCCAGCATTTT	CASRSSGGNQPQHF
TRBV18	TRBJ1-2	NA	once	TGTGCCAGCTCACCAGACTCAATAAATAACTATGGCTACACCTTC	CASSPDSINNYGYTF
TRBV28	TRBJ2-1	TRBD2	NA	TGTGCCAGCATCGGGGGACCTAGCGGGAGGTACAATGAGCAGTTCTTC	CASIGGPSGRYNEQFF
TRBV24-1	TRBJ2-5	TRBD2	NA	TGTGCCACCAGTGATCCTACCGAAGCGGGAGGGCCAGGTGAGACCCAGTACTTC	CATSDPTEAGGPGETQYF
TRBV11-2	TRBJ1-1	TRBD1	NA	TGTGCCAGCAGCCCTGACCCGGGACAGGTGAACACTGAAGCTTTCTTT	CASSPDPGQVNTEAFF
TRBV19	TRBJ1-5	TRBD1	NA	TGTGCCAGTAACCTAGGGACAGCGGGTTTTCAGCCCCAGCATTTT	CASNLGTAGFQPQHF
TRBV3-1/TRBV3-2	TRBJ2-7	TRBD2	few	TGTGCCAGCAGCCAAGCGGGGGTAGCGGGCTCCTACGAGCAGTACTTC	CASSQAGVAGSYEQYF
TRBV6-5	TRBJ2-3	TRBD1	NA	TGTGCCAGCAGCGTACAGGGGCAGAGCGCAGATACGCAGTATTTT	CASSVQGQSADTQYF
TRBV29-1	TRBJ2-3	TRBD2	few	TGCAGCGTCCGGAGGACTAGCGGAACTAGCACAGATACGCAGTATTTT	CSVRRTSGTSTDTQYF
TRBV28	TRBJ1-5	TRBD1	NA	TGTGCCAGCAGTTTATTTCGACAGGGAAACAATCAGCCCCAGCATTTT	CASSLFRQGNNQPQHF
TRBV7-2	TRBJ2-3	TRBD2	NA	TGTGCCAGCAGCTTGGGACTAGCGGGAGACACAGATACGCAGTATTTT	CASSLGLAGDTDTQYF
TRBV30	TRBJ1-3	NA	NA	TGTGCCTGGAGCCTACAGGGCGCGACGAGAAACACCATATATTTT	CAWSLQGATRNTIYF
TRBV6-5	TRBJ1-2	TRBD1	NA	TGTGCCAGCAGGAGAGGGACAGGGGAAAACTATGGCTACACCTTC	CASRRGTGENYGYTF
TRBV10-3	TRBJ2-3	TRBD2	NA	TGTGCCATCAGTGAGGGACTAGCGGGACACACAGATACGCAGTATTTT	CAISEGLAGHTDTQYF
TRBV4-1	TRBJ1-3	TRBD1	once	TGCGCCAGCAGCCAGGCCTCGGTCCGGGACAGGGGGTCCGGAAACACCATATATTTT	CASSQASVRDRGSGNTIYF
TRBV2	TRBJ2-7	TRBD1	NA	TGTGCCAGCAGTGAAACCGGGACAGGGGTCGACGAGCAGTACTTC	CASSETGTGVDEQYF
TRBV24-1	TRBJ2-2	TRBD2	NA	TGTGCCACCAGTGATCACGGGACTAGCGGAGTGAACACCGGGGAGCTGTTTTTT	CATSDHGTSGVNTGELFF
TRBV4-3	TRBJ2-4	NA	NA	TGCGCCAGCAGCCAAGGGAGGGCCAAAAACATTCAGTACTTC	CASSQGRAKNIQYF
TRBV6-2/TRBV6-3	TRBJ2-2	NA	NA	TGTGCCAGCAGTAACCCGGAGGGTGGGGACACCGGGGAGCTGTTTTTT	CASSNPEGGDTGELFF
TRBV20-1	TRBJ2-3	TRBD2	few	TGCAGTGCCAGTCTAGCGGGAGGGGGAGATACGCAGTATTTT	CSASLAGGGDTQYF